This T cell receptor (beta chain) was identified in a study of cytomegalovirus exposure and HLA in healthy donors. The study's findings and limits: Subsequent analysis showed first-cohort TCR clusters tending to co-occur in more than 95 validation repertoires.

Using immunoSEQ multiplex PCR, the repertoire was profiled, and TCRdb retains in-frame clones only, with some absent. The repertoire holds roughly 140,000 clones, about 89% seen once, with under 0.8% in the top ten. As for this clone: Antigen: not known.

The CDR3 is made up of 15 amino acids. Per the germline V gene, CDR1 is ENHRY and CDR2 is SYGVKD. Losses at the gene ends were 5 bases for V and 5 bases for J; bases not matched to a gene: 8. The sequence came from a man aged 18 to 30 in good health and CMV-seronegative. The gene calls are TRBV10-3 and TRBJ2-5; 10 bases fit TRBD2. The sequenced sample consisted of PBMCs. The CDR3 region has the DNA TGTGCCATCAGTTTAAGCGGGGGGGAAGGGGAGACCCAGTACTTC. Residues: CAISLSGGEGETQYF.